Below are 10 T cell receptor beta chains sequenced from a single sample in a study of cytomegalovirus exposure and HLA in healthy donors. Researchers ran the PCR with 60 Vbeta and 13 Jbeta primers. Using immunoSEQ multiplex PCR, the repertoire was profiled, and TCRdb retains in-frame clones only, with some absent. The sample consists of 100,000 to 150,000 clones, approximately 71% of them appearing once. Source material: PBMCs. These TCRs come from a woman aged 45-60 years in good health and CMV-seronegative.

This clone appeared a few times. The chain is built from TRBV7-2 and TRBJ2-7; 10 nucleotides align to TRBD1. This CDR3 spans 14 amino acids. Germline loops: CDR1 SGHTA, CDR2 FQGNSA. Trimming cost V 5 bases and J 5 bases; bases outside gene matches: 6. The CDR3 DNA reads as TGTGCCAGCAGCCCAGACAGGGGGCTGAACGAGCAGTACTTC. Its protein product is CASSPDRGLNEQYF.

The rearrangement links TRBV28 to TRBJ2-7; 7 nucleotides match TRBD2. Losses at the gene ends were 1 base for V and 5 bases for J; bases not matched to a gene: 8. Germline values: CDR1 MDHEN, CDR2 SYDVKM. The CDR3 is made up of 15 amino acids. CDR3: CASSLYGGSTHEQYF. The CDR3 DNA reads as TGTGCCAGCAGTTTATACGGCGGGAGCACCCACGAGCAGTACTTC.

The chain's CDR3 is CASSQVLVEYNEQFF. CDR3 bases: TGCGCCAGCAGCCAAGTACTCGTAGAATACAATGAGCAGTTCTTC. The V and J genes are TRBV4-1 and TRBJ2-1; no firm D call. This CDR3 contains 15 residues. Germline V gene data show CDR1 as MGHRA and CDR2 as YSYEKL. V was cut by 1 base and J by 4 bases, with 11 bases left in between.

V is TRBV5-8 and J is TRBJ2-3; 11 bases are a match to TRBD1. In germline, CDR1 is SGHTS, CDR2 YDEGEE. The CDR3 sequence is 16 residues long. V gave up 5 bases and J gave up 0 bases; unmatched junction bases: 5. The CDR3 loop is CASSSGTGGSTDTQYF. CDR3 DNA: TGTGCCAGCAGTTCCGGGACAGGGGGTAGCACAGATACGCAGTATTTT.

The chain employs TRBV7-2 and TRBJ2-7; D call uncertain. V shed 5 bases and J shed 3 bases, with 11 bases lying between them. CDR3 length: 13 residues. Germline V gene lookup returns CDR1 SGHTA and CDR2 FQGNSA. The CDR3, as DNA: TGTGCCAGCAGCCTCCCCAACAGCTACGAGCAGTACTTC. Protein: CASSLPNSYEQYF. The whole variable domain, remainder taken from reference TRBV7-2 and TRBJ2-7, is GAGVSQSPSNKVTEKGKDVELRCDPISGHTALYWYRQSLGQGLEFLIYFQGNSAPDKSGLPSDRFSAERTGGSVSTLTIQRTQQEDSAVYLCASSLPNSYEQYFGPGTRLTVT.

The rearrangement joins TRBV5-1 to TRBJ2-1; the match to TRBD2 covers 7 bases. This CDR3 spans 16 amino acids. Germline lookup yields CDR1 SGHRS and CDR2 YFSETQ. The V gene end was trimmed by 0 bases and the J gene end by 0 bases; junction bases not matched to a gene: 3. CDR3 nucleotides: TGCGCCAGCAGCTTGGTGGGGGGGGTCTCCTACAATGAGCAGTTCTTC. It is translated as CASSLVGGVSYNEQFF.

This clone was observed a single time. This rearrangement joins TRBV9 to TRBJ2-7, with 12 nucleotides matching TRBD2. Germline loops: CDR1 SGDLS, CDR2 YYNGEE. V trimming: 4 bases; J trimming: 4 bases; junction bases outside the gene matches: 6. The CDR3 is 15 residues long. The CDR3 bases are TGTGCCAGCAGCCCCGGACTAGCGGGAAGGTACGAGCAGTACTTC. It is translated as CASSPGLAGRYEQYF.

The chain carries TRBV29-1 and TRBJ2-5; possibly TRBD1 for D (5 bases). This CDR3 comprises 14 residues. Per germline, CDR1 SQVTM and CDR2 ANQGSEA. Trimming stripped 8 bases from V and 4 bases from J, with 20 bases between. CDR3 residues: CSTGNNRFAETQYF. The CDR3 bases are TGCAGCACCGGAAACAACAGGTTTGCAGAGACCCAGTACTTC.

The CDR3 DNA is TGTGCCAGCAGCCGCACACGGGAGGGCCGAAGCATTCAGTACTTC. Translated: CASSRTREGRSIQYF. The chain uses TRBV11-2 and TRBJ2-4; 8 bases are shared with TRBD2. Germline trimming cut 5 bases from V and 9 bases from J; bases unmatched to any gene: 12. The length of the CDR3 is 15 residues. Germline loops: CDR1 SGHAT, CDR2 FQNNGV.

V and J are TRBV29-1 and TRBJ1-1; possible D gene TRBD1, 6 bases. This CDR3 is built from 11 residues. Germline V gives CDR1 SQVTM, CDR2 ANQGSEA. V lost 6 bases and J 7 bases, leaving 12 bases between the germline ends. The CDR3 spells CSVQGVYEAFF. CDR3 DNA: TGCAGCGTACAGGGCGTCTATGAAGCTTTCTTT.